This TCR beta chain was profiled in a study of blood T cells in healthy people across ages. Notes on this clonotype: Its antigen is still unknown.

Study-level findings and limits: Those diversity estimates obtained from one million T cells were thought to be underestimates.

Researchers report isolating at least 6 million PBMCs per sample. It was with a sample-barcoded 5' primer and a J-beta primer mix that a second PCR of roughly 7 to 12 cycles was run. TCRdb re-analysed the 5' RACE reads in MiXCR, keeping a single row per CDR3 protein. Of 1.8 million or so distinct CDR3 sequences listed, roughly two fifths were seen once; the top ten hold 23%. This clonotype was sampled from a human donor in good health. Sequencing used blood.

CDR3 nucleotides: TGTGCCAGCAGCTTGAGACTAGCGGGGGGTTTCTCCTACGAGCAGTACTTC. Translation: CASSLRLAGGFSYEQYF. The chain has TRBV5-6 and TRBJ2-7, with 13 nucleotides matching TRBD2. Germline CDR1 SGHDT, CDR2 YYEEEE. The ends lost 1 base at V and 0 bases at J; junction bases unmatched: 4. The length of the CDR3 is 17 residues.